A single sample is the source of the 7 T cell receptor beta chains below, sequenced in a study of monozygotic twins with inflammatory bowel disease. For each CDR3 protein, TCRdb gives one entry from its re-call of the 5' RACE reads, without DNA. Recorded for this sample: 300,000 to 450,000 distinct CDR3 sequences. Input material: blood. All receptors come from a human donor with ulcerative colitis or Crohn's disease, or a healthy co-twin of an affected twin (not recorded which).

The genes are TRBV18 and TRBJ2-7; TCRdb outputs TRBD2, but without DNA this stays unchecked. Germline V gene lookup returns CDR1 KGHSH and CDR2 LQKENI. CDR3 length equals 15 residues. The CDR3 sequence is CASSQTSGGSYEQYF.

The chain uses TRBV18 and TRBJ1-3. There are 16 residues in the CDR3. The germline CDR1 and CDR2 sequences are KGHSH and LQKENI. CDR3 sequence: CASSPLSESSGNTIYF.

The CDR3 loop reads CASSQDIRTLYNEQFF. The V gene is TRBV14, the J gene TRBJ2-1; TCRdb's assignment of TRBD2 cannot be checked, as there is no DNA. Germline CDR1 reads SGHDN; CDR2 reads FVKESK. The CDR3 is 16 amino acids.

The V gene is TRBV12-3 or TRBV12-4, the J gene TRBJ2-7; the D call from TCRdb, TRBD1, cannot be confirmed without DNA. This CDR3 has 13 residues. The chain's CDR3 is CASSRDRAGEQYF.

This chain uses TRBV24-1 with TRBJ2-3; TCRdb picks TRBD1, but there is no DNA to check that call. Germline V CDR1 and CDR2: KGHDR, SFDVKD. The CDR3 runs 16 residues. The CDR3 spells CATSDLVTGEGNTQYF.

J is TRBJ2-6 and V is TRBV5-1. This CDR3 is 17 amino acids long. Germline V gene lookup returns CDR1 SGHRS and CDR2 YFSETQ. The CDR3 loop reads CASSVRKGESGANVLTF.

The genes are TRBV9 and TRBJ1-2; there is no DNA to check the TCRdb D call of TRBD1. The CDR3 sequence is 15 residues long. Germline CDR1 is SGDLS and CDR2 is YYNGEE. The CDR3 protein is CASSVDRAPNYGYTF.